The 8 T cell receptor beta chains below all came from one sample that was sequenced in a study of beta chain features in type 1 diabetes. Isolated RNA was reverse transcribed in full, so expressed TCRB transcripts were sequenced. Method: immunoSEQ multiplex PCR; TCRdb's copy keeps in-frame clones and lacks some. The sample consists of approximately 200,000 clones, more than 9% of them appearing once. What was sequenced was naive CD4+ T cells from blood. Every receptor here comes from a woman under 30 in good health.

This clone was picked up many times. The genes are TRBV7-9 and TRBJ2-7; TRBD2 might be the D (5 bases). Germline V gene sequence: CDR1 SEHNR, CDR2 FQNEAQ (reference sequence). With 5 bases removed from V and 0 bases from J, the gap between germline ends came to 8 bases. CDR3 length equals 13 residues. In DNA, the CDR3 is TGTGCCAGCAGCCAAGGACTCTCCTACGAGCAGTACTTC. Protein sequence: CASSQGLSYEQYF.

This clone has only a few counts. CDR3 region: CASAQREIYEQYF. CDR3 coding DNA: TGTGCCAGCGCCCAGCGGGAGATCTACGAGCAGTACTTC. V is TRBV6-1 and J is TRBJ2-7, with TRBD2 matching 8 bases. This CDR3 is built from 13 residues. The junction had 6 bases not matched to a gene; V was cut back by 8 bases and J by 3 bases. CDR1 MNHNS and CDR2 SASEGT come from the germline V gene.

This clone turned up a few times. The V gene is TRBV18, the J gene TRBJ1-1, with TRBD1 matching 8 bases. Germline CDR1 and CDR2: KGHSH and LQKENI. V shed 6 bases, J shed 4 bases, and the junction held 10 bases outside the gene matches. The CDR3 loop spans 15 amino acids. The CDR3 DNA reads TGTGCCAGCTCCCGATCGACAGGGGAGGGCACTGAAGCTTTCTTT. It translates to CASSRSTGEGTEAFF.

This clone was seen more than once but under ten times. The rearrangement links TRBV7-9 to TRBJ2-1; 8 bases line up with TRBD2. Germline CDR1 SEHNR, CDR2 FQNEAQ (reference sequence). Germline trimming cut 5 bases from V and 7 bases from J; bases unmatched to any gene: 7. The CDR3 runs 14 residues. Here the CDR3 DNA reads TGTGCCAGCAGCCCCAGGGCTAGCGGGAATGAGCAGTTCTTC. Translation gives CASSPRASGNEQFF.

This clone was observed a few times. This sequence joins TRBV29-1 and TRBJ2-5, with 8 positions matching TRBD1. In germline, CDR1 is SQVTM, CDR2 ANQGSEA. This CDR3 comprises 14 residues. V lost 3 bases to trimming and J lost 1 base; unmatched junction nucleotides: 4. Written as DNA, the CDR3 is TGCAGCGTTGACTACGACAGGGGCCAAGAGACCCAGTACTTC. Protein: CSVDYDRGQETQYF. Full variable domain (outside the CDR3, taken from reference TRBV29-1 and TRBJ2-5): SAVISQKPSRDICQRGTSLTIQCQVDSQVTMMFWYRQQPGQSLTLIATANQGSEATYESGFVIDKFPISRPNLTFSTLTVSNMSPEDSSIYLCSVDYDRGQETQYFGPGTRLLVL.

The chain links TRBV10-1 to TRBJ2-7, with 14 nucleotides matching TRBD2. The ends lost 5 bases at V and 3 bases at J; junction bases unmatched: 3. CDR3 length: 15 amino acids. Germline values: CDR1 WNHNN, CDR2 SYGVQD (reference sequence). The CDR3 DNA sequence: TGCGCCAGCAGTCCCGGACTAGCGGGAGGCTACGAGCAGTACTTC. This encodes CASSPGLAGGYEQYF.

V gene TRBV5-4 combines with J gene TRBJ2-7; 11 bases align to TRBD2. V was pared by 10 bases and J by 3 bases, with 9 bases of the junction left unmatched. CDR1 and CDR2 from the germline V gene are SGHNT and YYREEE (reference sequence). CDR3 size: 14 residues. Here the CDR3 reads CAGSAGTSGYEQYF. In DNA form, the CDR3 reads TGTGCCGGATCCGCCGGGACTAGCGGCTACGAGCAGTACTTC.

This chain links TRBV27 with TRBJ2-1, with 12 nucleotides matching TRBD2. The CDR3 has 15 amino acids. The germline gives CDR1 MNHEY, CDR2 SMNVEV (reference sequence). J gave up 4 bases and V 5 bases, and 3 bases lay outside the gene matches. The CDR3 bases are TGTGCCAGCAGTAATCTAGCGGGAGGGTACAATGAGCAGTTCTTC. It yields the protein CASSNLAGGYNEQFF.